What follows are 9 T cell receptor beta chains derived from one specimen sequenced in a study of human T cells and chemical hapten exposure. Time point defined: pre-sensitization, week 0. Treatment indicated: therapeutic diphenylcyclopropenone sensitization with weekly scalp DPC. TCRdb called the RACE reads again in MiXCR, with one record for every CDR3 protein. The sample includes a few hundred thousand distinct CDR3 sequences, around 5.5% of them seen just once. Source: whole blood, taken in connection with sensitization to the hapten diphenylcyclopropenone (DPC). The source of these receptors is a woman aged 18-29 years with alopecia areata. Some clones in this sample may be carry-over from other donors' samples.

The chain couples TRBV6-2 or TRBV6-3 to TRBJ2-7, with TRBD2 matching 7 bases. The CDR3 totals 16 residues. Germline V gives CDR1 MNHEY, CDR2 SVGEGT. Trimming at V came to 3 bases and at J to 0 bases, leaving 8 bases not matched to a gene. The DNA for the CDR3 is TGTGCCAGCAGTTATCTACCTAGCGGTAACTCCTACGAGCAGTACTTC. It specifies CASSYLPSGNSYEQYF.

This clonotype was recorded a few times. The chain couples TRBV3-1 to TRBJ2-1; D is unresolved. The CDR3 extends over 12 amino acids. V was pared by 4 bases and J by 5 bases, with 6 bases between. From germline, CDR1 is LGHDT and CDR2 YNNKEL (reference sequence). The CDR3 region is CASSPLDNEQFF. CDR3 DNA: TGTGCCAGCAGCCCGCTAGACAATGAGCAGTTCTTC.

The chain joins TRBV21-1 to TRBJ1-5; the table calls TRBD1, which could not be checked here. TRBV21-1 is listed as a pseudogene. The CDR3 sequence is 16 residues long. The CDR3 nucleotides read TGTGCCAGCAGCAAAGACCCCAGGGGCAACAATCAGCCCCAGCATTTT. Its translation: CASSKDPRGNNQPQHF.

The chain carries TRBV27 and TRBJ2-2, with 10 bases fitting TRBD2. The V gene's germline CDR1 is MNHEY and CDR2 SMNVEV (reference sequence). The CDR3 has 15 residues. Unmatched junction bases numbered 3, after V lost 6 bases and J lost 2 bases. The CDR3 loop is CASRIAGGNTGELFF. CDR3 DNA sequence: TGTGCCAGCAGGATAGCGGGGGGTAACACCGGGGAGCTGTTTTTT.

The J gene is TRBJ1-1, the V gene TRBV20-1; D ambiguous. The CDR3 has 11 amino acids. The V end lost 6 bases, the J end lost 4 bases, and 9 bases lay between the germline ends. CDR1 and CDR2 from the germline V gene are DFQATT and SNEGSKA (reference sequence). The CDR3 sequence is CSAVPSTEAFF. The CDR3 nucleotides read TGCAGTGCCGTTCCAAGCACTGAAGCTTTCTTT.

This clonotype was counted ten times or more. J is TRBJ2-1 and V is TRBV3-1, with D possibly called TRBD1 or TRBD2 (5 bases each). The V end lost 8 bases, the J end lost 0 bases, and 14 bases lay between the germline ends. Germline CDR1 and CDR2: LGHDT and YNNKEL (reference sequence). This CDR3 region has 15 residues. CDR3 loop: CASREGPRSYNEQFF. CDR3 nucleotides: TGTGCCAGCCGAGAGGGGCCCCGCTCCTACAATGAGCAGTTCTTC.

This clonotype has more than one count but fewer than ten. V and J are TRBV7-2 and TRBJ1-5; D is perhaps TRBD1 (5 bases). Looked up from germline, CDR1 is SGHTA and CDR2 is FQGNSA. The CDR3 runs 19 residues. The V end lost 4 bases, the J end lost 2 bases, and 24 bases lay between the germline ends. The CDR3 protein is CASSWGLPGGVDGNQPQHF. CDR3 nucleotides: TGTGCCAGCAGCTGGGGACTACCTGGGGGGGTTGATGGCAATCAGCCCCAGCATTTT.

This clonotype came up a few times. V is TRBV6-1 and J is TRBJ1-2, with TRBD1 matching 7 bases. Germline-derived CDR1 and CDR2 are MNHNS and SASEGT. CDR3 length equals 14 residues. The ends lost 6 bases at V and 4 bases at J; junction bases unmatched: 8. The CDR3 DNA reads TGTGCCAGCAGGGGAATGCGGACAGGCTATGGCTACACCTTC. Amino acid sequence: CASRGMRTGYGYTF.

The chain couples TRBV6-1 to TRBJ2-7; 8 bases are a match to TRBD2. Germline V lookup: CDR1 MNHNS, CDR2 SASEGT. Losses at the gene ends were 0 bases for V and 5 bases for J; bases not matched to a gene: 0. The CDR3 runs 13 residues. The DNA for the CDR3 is TGTGCCAGCAGTGAAGCGCGGGGGGACGAGCAGTACTTC. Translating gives CASSEARGDEQYF.